The 19 T cell receptor beta chains in this list originate from one sample, sequenced in a study of cytomegalovirus exposure and HLA in healthy donors. Profiling relied on immunoSEQ multiplex PCR, and the TCRdb table lists in-frame clones only, not all of them. The sample lists around 140,000 clones; roughly nine tenths were seen once. Sequenced material: PBMCs. The receptors originated from a woman aged 18-29 years in good health and CMV-seronegative.

This clone has just one count. The chain couples TRBV6-5 to TRBJ1-2; D not certain. Germline-derived CDR1 and CDR2 are MNHEY and SVGAGI. Between the trimmed V and J ends, which lost 2 bases and 2 bases, there was a span of 12 bases. The CDR3 is 15 amino acids. The CDR3 sequence: CASSYAEPPNYGYTF. The CDR3, as DNA: TGTGCCAGCAGTTACGCCGAGCCCCCAAACTATGGCTACACCTTC.

The chain joins TRBV19 to TRBJ1-1; possibly TRBD1 for D (5 bases). The CDR3 extends over 15 amino acids. The germline V gene encodes CDR1 LNHDA and CDR2 SQIVND (reference sequence). Between the trimmed V and J ends, which lost 10 bases and 0 bases, there was a span of 18 bases. DNA for the CDR3: TGTGCCACCTCCCTGGGGGGTACCATGAACACTGAAGCTTTCTTT. Protein product: CATSLGGTMNTEAFF.

Comment on this clone: The germline gene is not matched at one end of the junction; a read error may be the cause. The chain couples TRBV5-6 to TRBJ2-2; tentatively, D is TRBD1 (6 bases). The CDR3 spans 13 residues. CDR1 and CDR2 from the germline V gene are SGHDT and YYEEEE. The DNA of the CDR3 is TGTGCCACCAGCAGGGGCCCCACCGGGGAGCTGTTTTTT. Its protein product is CATSRGPTGELFF.

The chain uses TRBV19 and TRBJ2-5, with 9 bases matching TRBD1. The CDR3 has 15 amino acids. CDR1 is LNHDA and CDR2 is SQIVND in the germline V gene (reference sequence). Trimming took 5 bases from V and 7 from J; bases not matched to a gene: 11. CDR3 sequence: CASSAPFGTGSTQYF. The CDR3 DNA is TGTGCCAGTAGTGCGCCTTTCGGGACAGGGTCGACCCAGTACTTC.

V and J are TRBV7-9 and TRBJ1-1; tentatively, D is TRBD1 (5 bases). Germline CDR1 SEHNR, CDR2 FQNEAQ (reference sequence). The CDR3 extends over 13 amino acids. Between the trimmed V and J ends, which lost 2 bases and 4 bases, there was a span of 8 bases. The CDR3 DNA sequence: TGTGCCAGCAGCTTAAAAGGGGCCACTGAAGCTTTCTTT. This encodes CASSLKGATEAFF.

The chain links TRBV7-8 to TRBJ2-1, with a possible D match to TRBD2 (6 bases). The CDR3 spans 13 residues. Trimming took 8 bases from V and 0 from J, leaving 8 bases between them. Germline CDR1 SGHVS, CDR2 FQNEAQ. The CDR3 sequence: CASGGDSYNEQFF. The CDR3 DNA reads as TGTGCCAGCGGAGGGGACTCCTACAATGAGCAGTTCTTC.

The chain has TRBV5-1 and TRBJ2-7, with a weak D call TRBD2 (5 bases). CDR1 SGHRS and CDR2 YFSETQ come from the germline V gene. Trimming stripped 3 bases from V and 7 bases from J, with 14 bases between. CDR3 length equals 13 residues. The CDR3 protein is CASSSGLTREQYF. CDR3 nucleotides: TGCGCCAGCAGCTCCGGACTCACGAGGGAGCAGTACTTC.

The chain employs TRBV7-3 and TRBJ2-3; 9 nucleotides line up with TRBD2. This CDR3 has 17 amino acids. V dropped 2 bases and J dropped 1; count of bases not matched to a gene: 7. Germline loops: CDR1 SGHTA, CDR2 FQGTGA. The CDR3 is CASSLGARTSGTDTQYF. The CDR3 coding sequence is TGTGCCAGCAGCTTAGGAGCCCGGACTAGCGGCACAGATACGCAGTATTTT.

The genes are TRBV7-8 and TRBJ2-1, with TRBD1 matching 10 bases. Germline V gene data show CDR1 as SGHVS and CDR2 as FQNEAQ. The CDR3 loop spans 15 amino acids. Trimming cost V 4 bases and J 0 bases; bases outside gene matches: 0. CDR3 in DNA: TGTGCCAGCAGCTGGGACAGGGGCTCCTACAATGAGCAGTTCTTC. It specifies CASSWDRGSYNEQFF.

By share, this clone ranks as medium-sized. V usage is TRBV20-1 and J usage is TRBJ1-2; no clear D. Germline V CDR1 and CDR2: DFQATT, SNEGSKA (reference sequence). The CDR3 length is 8 residues. The CDR3, as DNA: TGCAGGTCAGGTGGCTACACCTTC. As protein: CRSGGYTF.

The DNA of the CDR3 is TGTGCCAGCAGCTTAGGGGCAAGCTACAATGAGCAGTTCTTC. It translates to CASSLGASYNEQFF. The chain carries TRBV7-9 and TRBJ2-1; D remains ambiguous. Between the trimmed V and J ends, which lost 1 base and 3 bases, there was a span of 7 bases. The CDR3 loop spans 14 amino acids. Germline CDR1 reads SEHNR; CDR2 reads FQNEAQ (reference sequence).

This clone was counted a single time. This chain uses TRBV27 with TRBJ2-7; 7 bases map to TRBD1. This CDR3 contains 18 residues. Germline assignment: CDR1 MNHEY and CDR2 SMNVEV (reference sequence). Trimming took 1 base from V and 0 from J; bases not matched to a gene: 12. This CDR3 reads CASSLFRTGRKDSYEQYF. In DNA, the CDR3 is TGTGCCAGCAGTTTATTTCGGACAGGCAGAAAGGACTCCTACGAGCAGTACTTC.

The genes are TRBV18 and TRBJ2-7; a weak D match, TRBD2 (5 bases). The CDR3 runs to 13 residues. Germline V CDR1 and CDR2: KGHSH, LQKENI. Trimming took 4 bases from V and 3 from J, leaving 10 bases between them. CDR3: CASSLGVRYEQYF. The DNA of the CDR3 is TGTGCCAGCTCACTGGGAGTACGCTACGAGCAGTACTTC. Looking up the rest from reference TRBV18 and TRBJ2-7 gives the full variable domain: NAGVMQNPRHLVRRRGQEARLRCSPMKGHSHVYWYRQLPEEGLKFMVYLQKENIIDESGMPKERFSAEFPKEGPSILRIQQVVRGDSAAYFCASSLGVRYEQYFGPGTRLTVT.

The CDR3 here is CASSQVSDTQYF. The DNA for the CDR3 is TGCGCCAGCAGCCAAGTCTCAGATACGCAGTATTTT. The chain has TRBV4-1 and TRBJ2-3; no clear D gene. Germline V gene lookup returns CDR1 MGHRA and CDR2 YSYEKL. The ends were cut back, 1 base at V and 4 bases at J, with 3 bases in the middle. This CDR3 is built from 12 residues.

There are a few counts of this clone. The gene calls are TRBV5-1 and TRBJ1-5; D might be TRBD1 (5 bases). Per the germline V gene, CDR1 is SGHRS and CDR2 is YFSETQ. The CDR3 length is 13 residues. V was cut by 5 bases and J by 1 base, with 7 bases left in between. The CDR3 here is CASSWTSNQPQHF. The CDR3 DNA is TGCGCCAGCAGTTGGACAAGCAATCAGCCCCAGCATTTT.

This chain joins TRBV4-1 and TRBJ2-7, with D possibly being TRBD1 (6 bases). CDR1 is MGHRA and CDR2 is YSYEKL in the germline V gene. The CDR3 runs to 13 residues. V was cut by 1 base and J by 4 bases, with 8 bases left in between. Here the CDR3 reads CASSQVQGYEQYF. For the CDR3, the DNA is TGCGCCAGCAGCCAAGTACAGGGTTACGAGCAGTACTTC.

This chain connects TRBV2 to TRBJ2-7, with 10 bases lining up with TRBD1. V lost 2 bases, J lost 4 bases, and 11 bases stayed unmatched. The length of the CDR3 is 17 residues. CDR1 is SNHLY and CDR2 is FYNNEI in the germline V gene. CDR3 region: CASSETTGGNYNYEQYF. The CDR3 region has the DNA TGTGCCAGCAGTGAAACGACAGGGGGCAATTATAATTACGAGCAGTACTTC.

This chain links TRBV7-2 with TRBJ1-6; D remains ambiguous. The CDR3 consists of 14 residues. Trimming took off 5 bases at V and 7 bases at J, with 12 bases between the two ends. The germline V gene has CDR1 SGHTA and CDR2 FQGNSA. The CDR3 sequence is CASSLRAVNSPLHF. The CDR3 region has the DNA TGTGCCAGCAGCCTGCGGGCAGTAAATTCACCCCTCCACTTT.

J is TRBJ2-2 and V is TRBV27, with 16 bases aligning to TRBD2. Germline V gene data show CDR1 as MNHEY and CDR2 as SMNVEV (reference sequence). The CDR3 is 20 residues long. The J segment lost 4 bases and the V segment lost 2 bases, leaving 10 bases of the junction unmatched. CDR3 nucleotides: TGTGCCAGCAGTTTACTCACGGGACTAGCGGGGGGGCGAGGCACCGGGGAGCTGTTTTTT. It is translated as CASSLLTGLAGGRGTGELFF.